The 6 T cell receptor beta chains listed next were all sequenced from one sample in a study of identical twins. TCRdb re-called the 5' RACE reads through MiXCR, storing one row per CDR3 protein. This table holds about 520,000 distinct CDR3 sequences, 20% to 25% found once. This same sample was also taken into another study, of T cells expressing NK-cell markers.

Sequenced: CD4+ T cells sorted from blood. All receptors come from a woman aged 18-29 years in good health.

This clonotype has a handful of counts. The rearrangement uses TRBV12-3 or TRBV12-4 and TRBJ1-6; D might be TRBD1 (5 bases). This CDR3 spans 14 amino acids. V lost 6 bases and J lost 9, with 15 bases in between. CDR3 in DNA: TGTGCCAGCAGGCCGGCGGGGACGGGTTCACCCCTCCACTTT. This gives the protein CASRPAGTGSPLHF.

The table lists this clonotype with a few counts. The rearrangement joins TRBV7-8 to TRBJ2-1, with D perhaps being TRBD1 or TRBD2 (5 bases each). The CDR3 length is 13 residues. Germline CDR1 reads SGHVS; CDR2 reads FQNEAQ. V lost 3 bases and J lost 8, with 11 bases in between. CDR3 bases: TGTGCCAGCAGCTTCGAGGGGCCTGATGAGCAGTTCTTC. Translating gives CASSFEGPDEQFF.

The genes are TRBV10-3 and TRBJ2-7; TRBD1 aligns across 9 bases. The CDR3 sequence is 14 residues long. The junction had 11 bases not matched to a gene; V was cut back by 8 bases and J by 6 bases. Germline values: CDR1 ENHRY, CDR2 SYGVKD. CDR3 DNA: TGTGCCATCGGGACAGGGATGAGGGTAGGCGAGCAGTACTTC. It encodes CAIGTGMRVGEQYF.

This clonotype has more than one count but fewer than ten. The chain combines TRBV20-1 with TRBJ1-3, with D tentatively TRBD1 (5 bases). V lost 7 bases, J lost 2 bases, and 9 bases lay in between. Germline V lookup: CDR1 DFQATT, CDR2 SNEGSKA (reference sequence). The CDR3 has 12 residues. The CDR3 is CSGVRAGNTIYF. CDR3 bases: TGCAGTGGCGTCAGGGCTGGAAACACCATATATTTT.

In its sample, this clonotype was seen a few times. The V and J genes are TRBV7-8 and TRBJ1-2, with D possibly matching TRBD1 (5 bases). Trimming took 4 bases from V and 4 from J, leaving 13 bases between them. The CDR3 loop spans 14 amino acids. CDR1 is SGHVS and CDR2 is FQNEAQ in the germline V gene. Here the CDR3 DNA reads TGTGCCAGCAGCTCCTACGGACAAGGCTATGGCTACACCTTC. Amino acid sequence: CASSSYGQGYGYTF.

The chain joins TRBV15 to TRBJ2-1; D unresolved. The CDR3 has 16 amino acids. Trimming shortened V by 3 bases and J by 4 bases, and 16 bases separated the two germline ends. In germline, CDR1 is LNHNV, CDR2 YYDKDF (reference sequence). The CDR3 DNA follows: TGTGCCACCAGCAGCTTCGATTTATCTAGTTACAATGAGCAGTTCTTC. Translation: CATSSFDLSSYNEQFF.